Listed below are T cell receptor beta chains from one sample, sequenced in a study of shared clonotypes between healthy human individuals. The protocol was immunoSEQ multiplex PCR, while the TCRdb copy is restricted to in-frame clones and leaves out a portion. The sample lists approximately 2,000,000 clones; over 85% were seen once. Sequencing used naive CD8+ T cells from PBMCs. Receptor source: a man younger than 30 in good health. Some clones in this sample may be carry-over from other donors' samples. Each CDR3 is given with its conserved first and last residue. Size values are once, few and many counts, or a class for expanded clones, and some rows have none.

cdr3_aa: CASSLTDGQYNEQFF
cdr3_length: 15
v_call: TRBV7-3
clone_size: .
j_call: TRBJ2-1

cdr3_aa: CASSAGGARKTQYF
cdr3_length: 14
v_call: TRBV27
clone_size: .
j_call: TRBJ2-5

cdr3_aa: CASSIDPGQGLWKPQHF
cdr3_length: 17
v_call: TRBV19
clone_size: .
j_call: TRBJ1-5

cdr3_aa: CASKGDENTIYF
cdr3_length: 12
v_call: TRBV9
clone_size: .
j_call: TRBJ1-3

cdr3_aa: CASSLDSANYGYTF
cdr3_length: 14
v_call: TRBV7-9
clone_size: few
j_call: TRBJ1-2

cdr3_aa: CASSQDRQGVDQPQHF
cdr3_length: 16
v_call: TRBV4-2
clone_size: .
j_call: TRBJ1-5

cdr3_aa: CASLGGANYGYTF
cdr3_length: 13
v_call: TRBV19
clone_size: .
j_call: TRBJ1-2

cdr3_aa: CASSGRGELNKNIQYF
cdr3_length: 16
v_call: TRBV7-9
clone_size: .
j_call: TRBJ2-4

cdr3_aa: CASSSGLAGGPGHTDTQYF
cdr3_length: 19
v_call: TRBV13
clone_size: .
j_call: TRBJ2-3

cdr3_aa: CASSDGGGRTEAFF
cdr3_length: 14
v_call: TRBV25-1
clone_size: .
j_call: TRBJ1-1

cdr3_aa: CASSVAARSSEAFF
cdr3_length: 14
v_call: TRBV9
clone_size: .
j_call: TRBJ1-1

cdr3_aa: CASNHAPGGNTEAFF
cdr3_length: 15
v_call: TRBV19
clone_size: .
j_call: TRBJ1-1

cdr3_aa: CASSISLNGGRPNQPQHF
cdr3_length: 18
v_call: TRBV19
clone_size: .
j_call: TRBJ1-5